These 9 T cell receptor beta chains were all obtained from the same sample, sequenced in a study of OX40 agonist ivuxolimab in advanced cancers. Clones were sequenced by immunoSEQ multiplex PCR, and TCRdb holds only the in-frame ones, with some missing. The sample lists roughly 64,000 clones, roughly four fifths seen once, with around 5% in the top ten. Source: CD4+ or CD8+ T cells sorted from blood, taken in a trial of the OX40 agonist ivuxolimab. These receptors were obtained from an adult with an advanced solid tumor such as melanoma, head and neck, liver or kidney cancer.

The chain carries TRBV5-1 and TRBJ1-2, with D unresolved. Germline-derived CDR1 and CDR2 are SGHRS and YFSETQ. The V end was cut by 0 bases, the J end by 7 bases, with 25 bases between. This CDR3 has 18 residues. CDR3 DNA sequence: TGCGCCAGCAGCTTGGTTTTCGGGAGGACCGCCCCAGGAGGTGGCTACACCTTC. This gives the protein CASSLVFGRTAPGGGYTF.

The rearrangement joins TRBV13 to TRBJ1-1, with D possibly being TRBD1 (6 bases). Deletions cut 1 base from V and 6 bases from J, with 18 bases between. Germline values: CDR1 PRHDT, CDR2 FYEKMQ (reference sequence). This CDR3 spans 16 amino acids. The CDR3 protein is CASSLASGAPGAEAFF. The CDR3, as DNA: TGTGCCAGCAGCTTAGCCTCAGGGGCTCCTGGGGCTGAAGCTTTCTTT.

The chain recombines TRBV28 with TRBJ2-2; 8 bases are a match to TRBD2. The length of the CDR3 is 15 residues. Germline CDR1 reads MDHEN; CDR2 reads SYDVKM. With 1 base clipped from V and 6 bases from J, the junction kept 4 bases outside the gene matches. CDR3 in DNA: TGTGCCAGCAGTTTATCTCCTAGCGGGCCCGGGGAGCTGTTTTTT. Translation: CASSLSPSGPGELFF.

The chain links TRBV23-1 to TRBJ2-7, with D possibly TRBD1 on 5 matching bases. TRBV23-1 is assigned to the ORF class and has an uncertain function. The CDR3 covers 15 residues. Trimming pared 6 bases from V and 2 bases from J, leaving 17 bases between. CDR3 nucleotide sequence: TGCGCCAGCAGCCAAGCAACAGGTGGGGCCTACGAGCAGTACTTC. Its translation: CASSQATGGAYEQYF.

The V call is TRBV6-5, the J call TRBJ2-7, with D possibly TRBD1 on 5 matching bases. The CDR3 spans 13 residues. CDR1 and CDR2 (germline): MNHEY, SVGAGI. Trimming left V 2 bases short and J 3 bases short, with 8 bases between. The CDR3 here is CASSYGQRYEQYF. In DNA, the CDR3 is TGTGCCAGCAGTTACGGACAACGCTACGAGCAGTACTTC.

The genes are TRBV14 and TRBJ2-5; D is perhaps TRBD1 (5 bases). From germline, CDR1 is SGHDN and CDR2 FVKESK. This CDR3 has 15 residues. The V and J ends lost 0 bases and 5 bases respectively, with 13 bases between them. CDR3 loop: CASSQDERTRETQYF. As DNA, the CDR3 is TGTGCCAGCAGCCAAGATGAGAGGACACGGGAGACCCAGTACTTC. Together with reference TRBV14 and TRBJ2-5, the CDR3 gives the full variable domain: EAGVTQFPSHSVIEKGQTVTLRCDPISGHDNLYWYRRVMGKEIKFLLHFVKESKQDESGMPNNRFLAERTGGTYSTLKVQPAELEDSGVYFCASSQDERTRETQYFGPGTRLLVL.

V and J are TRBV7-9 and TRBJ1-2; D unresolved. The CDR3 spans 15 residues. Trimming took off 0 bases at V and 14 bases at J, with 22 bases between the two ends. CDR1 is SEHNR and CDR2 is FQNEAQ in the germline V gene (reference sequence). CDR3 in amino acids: CASSLAVGPTAIATF. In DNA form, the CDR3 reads TGTGCCAGCAGCTTAGCGGTTGGGCCGACCGCTATCGCTACCTTC.

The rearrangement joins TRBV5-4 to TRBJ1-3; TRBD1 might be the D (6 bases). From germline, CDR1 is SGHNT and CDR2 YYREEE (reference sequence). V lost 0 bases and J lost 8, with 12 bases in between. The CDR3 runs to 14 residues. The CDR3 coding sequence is TGTGCCAGCAGCTTGGGACAGGTGGGGGACACCATATATTTT. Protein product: CASSLGQVGDTIYF. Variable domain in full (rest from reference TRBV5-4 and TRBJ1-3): ETGVTQSPTHLIKTRGQQVTLRCSSQSGHNTVSWYQQALGQGPQFIFQYYREEENGRGNFPPRFSGLQFPNYSSELNVNALELDDSALYLCASSLGQVGDTIYFGEGSWLTVV.

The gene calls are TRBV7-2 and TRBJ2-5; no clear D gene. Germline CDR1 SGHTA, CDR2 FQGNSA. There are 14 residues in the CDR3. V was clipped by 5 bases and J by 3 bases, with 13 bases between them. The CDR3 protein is CASSVDPNKETQYF. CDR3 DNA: TGTGCCAGCAGCGTAGATCCTAATAAAGAGACCCAGTACTTC.